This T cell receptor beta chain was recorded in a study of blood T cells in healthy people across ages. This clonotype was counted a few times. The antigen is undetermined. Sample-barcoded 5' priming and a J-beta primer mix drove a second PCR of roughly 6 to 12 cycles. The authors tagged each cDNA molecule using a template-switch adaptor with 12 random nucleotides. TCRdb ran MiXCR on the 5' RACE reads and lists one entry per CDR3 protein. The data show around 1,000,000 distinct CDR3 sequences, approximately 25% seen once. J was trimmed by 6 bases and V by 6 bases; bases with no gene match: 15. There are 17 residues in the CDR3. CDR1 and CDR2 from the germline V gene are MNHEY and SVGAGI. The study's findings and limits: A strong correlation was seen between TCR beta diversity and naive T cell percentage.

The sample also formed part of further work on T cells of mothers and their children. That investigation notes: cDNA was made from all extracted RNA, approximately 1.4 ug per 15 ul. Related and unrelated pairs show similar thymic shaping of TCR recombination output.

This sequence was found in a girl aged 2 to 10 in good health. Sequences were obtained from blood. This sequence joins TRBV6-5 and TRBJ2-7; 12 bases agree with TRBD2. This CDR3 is CASSPPGLAGVIGEQYF. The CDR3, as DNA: TGTGCCAGCAGCCCGCCGGGACTAGCGGGCGTGATAGGCGAGCAGTACTTC.